The T cell receptor beta chain described here comes from a study of T cells after posttransplantation cyclophosphamide. Whole-study findings and limits: After PTCy, TRB diversity resembled that of CNI/methotrexate controls.

The repertoire was sequenced with immunoSEQ multiplex PCR; TCRdb's copy has only in-frame clones and lacks some. The repertoire shows about 36,000 clones, none seen only once; the top ten take 1.2%. The CDR3 covers 14 residues. The V and J ends lost 4 bases and 0 bases, in that order; junction bases with no gene match: 4. The germline gives CDR1 GTSNPN, CDR2 SVGIG (reference sequence). With regard to this clone: Its antigen is unidentified.

The origin of this receptor is a girl aged 10-17 years in good health, CMV-negative, and a related stem cell transplant donor. This chain links TRBV30 with TRBJ2-3; TRBD1 agrees at 7 bases. The sequenced material came from PBMCs. CDR3 sequence: CAWKQGSSTDTQYF. In DNA, the CDR3 is TGTGCCTGGAAACAGGGGTCTAGCACAGATACGCAGTATTTT.